The subject of this entry is one T cell receptor (beta chain). The sample originates from a study of T cells after somatic rescue of genetic block. Assay: immunoSEQ multiplex PCR; the TCRdb copy retains only in-frame clones and omits some. The data contain more than 12,000 clones, approximately 70% of them seen just once; the ten biggest clones take up 13% to 15%. Germline values: CDR1 SGDLS, CDR2 YYNGEE. The CDR3 has 19 residues. V lost 0 bases to trimming and J lost 1 base; unmatched junction nucleotides: 13. V usage is TRBV9 and J usage is TRBJ2-7; TRBD1 agrees at 10 bases. The specimen sequenced was peripheral blood mononuclear cells (PBMCs). The sequence derives from a boy under 18. CDR3 residues: CASSVGSGTGTGVSYEQYF. The DNA of the CDR3 is TGTGCCAGCAGCGTAGGCTCCGGGACCGGGACAGGGGTTTCCTACGAGCAGTACTTC.